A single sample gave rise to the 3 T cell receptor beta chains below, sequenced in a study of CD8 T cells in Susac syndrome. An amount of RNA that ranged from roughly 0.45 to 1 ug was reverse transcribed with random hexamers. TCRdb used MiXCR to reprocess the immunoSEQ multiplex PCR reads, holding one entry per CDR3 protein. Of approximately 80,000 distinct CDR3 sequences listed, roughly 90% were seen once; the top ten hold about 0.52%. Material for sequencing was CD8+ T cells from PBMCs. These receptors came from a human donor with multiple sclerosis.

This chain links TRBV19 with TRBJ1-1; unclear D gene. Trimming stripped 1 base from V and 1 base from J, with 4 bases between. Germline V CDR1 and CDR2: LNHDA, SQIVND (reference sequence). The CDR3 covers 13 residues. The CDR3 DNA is TGTGCCAGTAGTATAGGACAGAACACTGAAGCTTTCTTT. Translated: CASSIGQNTEAFF.

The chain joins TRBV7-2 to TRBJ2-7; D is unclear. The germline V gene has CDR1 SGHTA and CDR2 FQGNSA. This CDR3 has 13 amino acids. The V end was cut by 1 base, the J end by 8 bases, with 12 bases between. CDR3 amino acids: CASSLGTAGQQYF. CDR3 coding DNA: TGTGCCAGCAGCTTAGGGACCGCCGGACAGCAGTACTTC.

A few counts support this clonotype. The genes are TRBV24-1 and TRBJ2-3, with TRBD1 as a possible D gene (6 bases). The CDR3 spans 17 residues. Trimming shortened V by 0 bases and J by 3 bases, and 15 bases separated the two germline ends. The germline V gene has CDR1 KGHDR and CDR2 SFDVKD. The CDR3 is CATSDLGTGLGTDTQYF. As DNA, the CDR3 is TGTGCCACCAGTGATTTGGGAACAGGGCTGGGGACAGATACGCAGTATTTT.